This T cell receptor beta chain was sequenced during a study of T cells in localized non-small cell lung cancer. The study's findings and limits: A raised T cell density in blood coincided with lengthier overall survival.

This clone was observed once. What it binds is not known. Clones were sequenced by immunoSEQ multiplex PCR, and TCRdb holds only the in-frame ones, with some missing. This table has about 24,000 clones, more than 65% appearing once. Per germline, CDR1 ENHRY and CDR2 SYGVKD. This CDR3 is built from 14 residues. V was trimmed by 0 bases and J by 0 bases, leaving 5 bases between them. This TCR came from a man aged 40 to 69 with stage II lung adenocarcinoma. The sample here was PBMCs, taken before any cancer treatment. The chain joins TRBV10-3 to TRBJ1-1; D is undetermined. This CDR3 reads CAISESQMNTEAFF. CDR3 sequence (DNA): TGTGCCATCAGTGAGTCTCAGATGAACACTGAAGCTTTCTTT.